These T cell receptor beta chains were read from a single sample in a study of PD-L1 blockade in urothelial cancer. The assay was immunoSEQ multiplex PCR, and TCRdb's table has in-frame clones only and misses some. This sample has about 110,000 clones; less than 95% occur once, and the top ten carry approximately 3.8%. The starting material was PBMCs, obtained around atezolizumab (anti-PD-L1) treatment. These receptors were obtained from a man in his 60s with urothelial cancer. Each CDR3 is given with its conserved first and last residue. Each record gives: J gene, clone size, V gene, D gene, CDR3 protein, CDR3 DNA. D genes are given only for firm matches. The size entry is marked missing in some rows and otherwise reads once, few, many or a size class.

j_call: TRBJ1-5; clone_size: .; v_call: TRBV7-9; d_call: TRBD1; cdr3_aa: CASSCRQGAMSNQPQHF; cdr3_nt: TGTGCCAGCAGCTGTAGACAGGGGGCGATGAGCAATCAGCCCCAGCATTTT
j_call: TRBJ1-2; clone_size: .; v_call: TRBV16; d_call: TRBD1; cdr3_aa: CASSQEGTGDYGYTF; cdr3_nt: TGTGCCAGCAGCCAAGAGGGGACAGGGGACTATGGCTACACCTTC
j_call: TRBJ2-3; clone_size: many; v_call: TRBV4-2; d_call: TRBD2; cdr3_aa: CASSQISSGGLTDTQYF; cdr3_nt: TGTGCCAGCAGCCAGATTTCTAGCGGGGGGCTCACAGATACGCAGTATTTT
j_call: TRBJ2-1; clone_size: .; v_call: TRBV29-1; d_call: .; cdr3_aa: CSVAGGQGSSYNEQFF; cdr3_nt: TGCAGCGTTGCTGGGGGCCAGGGGAGCTCCTACAATGAGCAGTTCTTC
j_call: TRBJ1-2; clone_size: .; v_call: TRBV2; d_call: .; cdr3_aa: CASTLRGGYTF; cdr3_nt: TGTGCCAGCACCCTCCGGGGTGGCTACACCTTC
j_call: TRBJ2-1; clone_size: .; v_call: TRBV11-3; d_call: TRBD1; cdr3_aa: CASSATWDRGNEQFF; cdr3_nt: TGTGCCAGCAGCGCAACTTGGGACAGGGGGAATGAGCAGTTCTTC
j_call: TRBJ2-2; clone_size: .; v_call: TRBV10-2; d_call: .; cdr3_aa: CASNTAAITGELFF; cdr3_nt: TGCGCCAGCAACACTGCGGCGATCACCGGGGAGCTGTTTTTT
j_call: TRBJ1-1; clone_size: .; v_call: TRBV19; d_call: .; cdr3_aa: CASSRGTDTEAFF; cdr3_nt: TGTGCCAGTAGTCGGGGGACGGATACCGAAGCTTTCTTT
j_call: TRBJ2-1; clone_size: .; v_call: TRBV27; d_call: TRBD1; cdr3_aa: CASSLYRTGGVNEQFF; cdr3_nt: TGTGCCAGCAGTCTCTACCGGACAGGGGGCGTTAATGAGCAGTTCTTC
j_call: TRBJ1-2; clone_size: .; v_call: TRBV30; d_call: TRBD1; cdr3_aa: CASLPLPGQSYGYTF; cdr3_nt: TGTGCCTCCTTACCTCTTCCGGGACAGTCGTATGGCTACACCTTC
j_call: TRBJ2-2; clone_size: .; v_call: TRBV5-4; d_call: .; cdr3_aa: CASSSPQGPGELFF; cdr3_nt: TGTGCCAGCAGCTCCCCACAGGGCCCCGGGGAGCTGTTTTTT
j_call: TRBJ1-1; clone_size: once; v_call: TRBV5-1; d_call: TRBD1; cdr3_aa: CASSRTGARNTEAFF; cdr3_nt: TGCGCCAGCAGCAGAACAGGGGCAAGGAACACTGAAGCTTTCTTT
j_call: TRBJ1-6; clone_size: .; v_call: TRBV5-1; d_call: TRBD1; cdr3_aa: CASSLGQGDNSPLHF; cdr3_nt: TGCGCCAGCAGCTTGGGACAGGGGGATAATTCACCCCTCCACTTT
j_call: TRBJ1-4; clone_size: .; v_call: TRBV9; d_call: .; cdr3_aa: CASSVVGTRGEKLFF; cdr3_nt: TGTGCCAGCAGCGTAGTGGGGACCAGGGGTGAAAAACTGTTTTTT
j_call: TRBJ2-7; clone_size: .; v_call: TRBV7-8; d_call: TRBD2; cdr3_aa: CASSATSGRQYF; cdr3_nt: TGTGCCAGCAGCGCGACTAGCGGGAGACAGTACTTC
j_call: TRBJ2-7; clone_size: .; v_call: TRBV4-2; d_call: TRBD2; cdr3_aa: CASSQDPLAAGGNHEQYF; cdr3_nt: TGTGCCAGCAGCCAAGACCCCTTAGCAGCGGGAGGGAACCACGAGCAGTACTTC
j_call: TRBJ1-3; clone_size: .; v_call: TRBV5-1; d_call: .; cdr3_aa: CASSPAEVRGNTIYF; cdr3_nt: TGCGCCAGCAGCCCGGCAGAGGTGCGTGGAAACACCATATATTTT
j_call: TRBJ2-5; clone_size: .; v_call: TRBV4-3; d_call: TRBD2; cdr3_aa: CASSQLASGPETQYF; cdr3_nt: TGCGCCAGCAGCCAATTGGCTAGCGGTCCAGAGACCCAGTACTTC
j_call: TRBJ2-3; clone_size: .; v_call: TRBV2; d_call: .; cdr3_aa: CASSEALDTDTQYF; cdr3_nt: TGTGCCAGCAGTGAAGCGCTGGACACTGATACGCAGTATTTT
j_call: TRBJ2-7; clone_size: .; v_call: TRBV9; d_call: TRBD1; cdr3_aa: CASSVSRTGNYEQYF; cdr3_nt: TGTGCCAGCAGCGTAAGCCGGACAGGGAACTACGAGCAGTACTTC
j_call: TRBJ1-2; clone_size: .; v_call: TRBV5-5; d_call: .; cdr3_aa: CASSLWYESAGGYTF; cdr3_nt: TGTGCCAGCAGCTTGTGGTACGAGAGCGCGGGGGGCTACACCTTC
j_call: TRBJ2-3; clone_size: once; v_call: TRBV19; d_call: .; cdr3_aa: CASSIKAGTDTQYF; cdr3_nt: TGTGCCAGTAGTATCAAAGCGGGCACAGATACGCAGTATTTT
j_call: TRBJ1-3; clone_size: .; v_call: TRBV6-6; d_call: .; cdr3_aa: CASSGDHRLGNTIYF; cdr3_nt: TGTGCCAGCAGCGGAGATCACCGCTTGGGAAACACCATATATTTT
j_call: TRBJ1-2; clone_size: .; v_call: TRBV7-2; d_call: .; cdr3_aa: CASSLSRGYTF; cdr3_nt: TGTGCCAGCAGCTTATCTCGTGGCTACACCTTC
j_call: TRBJ1-4; clone_size: .; v_call: TRBV6-6; d_call: .; cdr3_aa: CASSYSQGGANEKLFF; cdr3_nt: TGTGCCAGCAGTTACTCTCAGGGAGGGGCTAATGAAAAACTGTTTTTT
j_call: TRBJ2-1; clone_size: .; v_call: TRBV28; d_call: TRBD1; cdr3_aa: CASSPTNFRGRLDEQFF; cdr3_nt: TGTGCCAGCAGTCCGACCAATTTCAGGGGGCGTTTAGATGAGCAGTTCTTC
j_call: TRBJ1-3; clone_size: .; v_call: TRBV4-1; d_call: .; cdr3_aa: CASSQDGGPGNTIYF; cdr3_nt: TGCGCCAGCAGCCAAGATGGAGGGCCAGGAAACACCATATATTTT
j_call: TRBJ2-1; clone_size: .; v_call: TRBV2; d_call: .; cdr3_aa: CASSGNSGNNEQFF; cdr3_nt: TGTGCCAGCAGTGGTAATAGCGGCAACAATGAGCAGTTCTTC
j_call: TRBJ2-7; clone_size: once; v_call: TRBV6-1; d_call: .; cdr3_aa: CATGTSYEQYF; cdr3_nt: TGTGCCACCGGGACTTCCTACGAGCAGTACTTC
j_call: TRBJ1-2; clone_size: .; v_call: TRBV4-2; d_call: .; cdr3_aa: CASSQEGGAGPYGYTF; cdr3_nt: TGTGCCAGCAGCCAAGAAGGGGGGGCGGGCCCTTATGGCTACACCTTC
j_call: TRBJ2-3; clone_size: .; v_call: TRBV7-2; d_call: TRBD1; cdr3_aa: CASSPGTGTDTQYF; cdr3_nt: TGTGCTAGCAGCCCTGGGACAGGCACAGATACGCAGTATTTT
j_call: TRBJ2-1; clone_size: .; v_call: TRBV29-1; d_call: TRBD2; cdr3_aa: CSATSGVYNEQFF; cdr3_nt: TGCAGCGCGACTAGCGGGGTGTACAATGAGCAGTTCTTC
j_call: TRBJ2-7; clone_size: .; v_call: TRBV7-8; d_call: TRBD2; cdr3_aa: CASSSISGGSGEQYF; cdr3_nt: TGTGCCAGCAGCTCCATTAGCGGGGGCTCGGGCGAGCAGTACTTC
j_call: TRBJ2-2; clone_size: .; v_call: TRBV5-1; d_call: .; cdr3_aa: CASSLGTPGGELFF; cdr3_nt: TGCGCCAGCAGCCTCGGGACTCCCGGCGGGGAGCTGTTTTTT
j_call: TRBJ1-1; clone_size: .; v_call: TRBV19; d_call: TRBD1; cdr3_aa: CASTGTGATEAFF; cdr3_nt: TGTGCCAGTACCGGGACAGGGGCCACTGAAGCTTTCTTT
j_call: TRBJ2-3; clone_size: .; v_call: TRBV7-2; d_call: TRBD2; cdr3_aa: CASSFSGYTDTQYF; cdr3_nt: TGTGCCAGCAGCTTTAGCGGGTACACAGATACGCAGTATTTT
j_call: TRBJ2-1; clone_size: .; v_call: TRBV10-3; d_call: .; cdr3_aa: CAINSVQGMDEQFF; cdr3_nt: TGTGCCATCAATTCCGTTCAGGGGATGGATGAGCAGTTCTTC
j_call: TRBJ1-2; clone_size: .; v_call: TRBV7-8; d_call: TRBD1; cdr3_aa: CASSSGGDYGYTF; cdr3_nt: TGTGCCAGCAGCTCAGGGGGCGACTATGGCTACACCTTC
j_call: TRBJ2-1; clone_size: .; v_call: TRBV6-6; d_call: .; cdr3_aa: CASSYSRQDYNEQFF; cdr3_nt: TGTGCCAGCAGTTACTCCCGACAGGACTACAATGAGCAGTTCTTC
j_call: TRBJ1-6; clone_size: .; v_call: TRBV10-1; d_call: .; cdr3_aa: CASSEQANSPLHF; cdr3_nt: TGCGCCAGCAGTGAACAGGCTAATTCACCCCTCCACTTT
j_call: TRBJ2-3; clone_size: .; v_call: TRBV15; d_call: TRBD2; cdr3_aa: CATSTSGSRADTQYF; cdr3_nt: TGTGCCACCAGCACTAGCGGGAGTAGGGCAGATACGCAGTATTTT
j_call: TRBJ2-1; clone_size: .; v_call: TRBV2; d_call: TRBD2; cdr3_aa: CASTGLAGQKEQFF; cdr3_nt: TGTGCCAGCACCGGACTAGCGGGCCAAAAAGAGCAGTTCTTC
j_call: TRBJ2-3; clone_size: .; v_call: TRBV5-1; d_call: TRBD2; cdr3_aa: CASRLLAGGLSDTQYF; cdr3_nt: TGCGCCAGCAGACTGCTAGCGGGGGGGCTGTCAGATACGCAGTATTTT
j_call: TRBJ2-3; clone_size: .; v_call: TRBV29-1; d_call: .; cdr3_aa: CSVDLGAVADTQYF; cdr3_nt: TGCAGCGTTGATCTGGGGGCGGTGGCAGATACGCAGTATTTT
j_call: TRBJ1-5; clone_size: .; v_call: TRBV5-1; d_call: .; cdr3_aa: CASSLGVGSTVNQPQHF; cdr3_nt: TGCGCCAGCAGCTTGGGGGTCGGGTCGACTGTCAATCAGCCCCAGCATTTT
j_call: TRBJ2-1; clone_size: .; v_call: TRBV7-9; d_call: TRBD1; cdr3_aa: CASSQRDRASYNEQFF; cdr3_nt: TGTGCCAGCAGCCAGAGGGACAGGGCCAGCTACAATGAGCAGTTCTTC
j_call: TRBJ2-3; clone_size: .; v_call: TRBV28; d_call: TRBD2; cdr3_aa: CASTGGGLTDTQYF; cdr3_nt: TGTGCCAGCACTGGGGGAGGGCTCACAGATACGCAGTATTTT
j_call: TRBJ2-5; clone_size: .; v_call: TRBV14; d_call: .; cdr3_aa: CASSQGRGAQYF; cdr3_nt: TGTGCCAGCAGCCAAGGCCGGGGAGCCCAGTACTTC
j_call: TRBJ2-1; clone_size: .; v_call: TRBV6-4; d_call: TRBD2; cdr3_aa: CASSDFPRLAAVDEQFF; cdr3_nt: TGTGCCAGCAGTGACTTTCCGAGACTAGCGGCGGTCGATGAGCAGTTCTTC